This is a list of T cell receptor beta chains from one sample in a study of identifying expanded T cells in peripheral blood. Clones were sequenced by immunoSEQ multiplex PCR, and TCRdb holds only the in-frame ones, with some missing. The sample has about 63,000 clones; approximately 80% are singletons. Material: blood. These receptors were collected from a person aged 18 to 70 in good health. Both conserved end residues are part of each CDR3.

TRBJ2-5,TRBV7-8,CASSLVRTVTRSLETQYF
TRBJ1-6,TRBV7-2,CASSLQQGVGNSPLHF
TRBJ1-3,TRBV6-6,CASSLGNTIYF
TRBJ1-2,TRBV18,CASSLTGLDGYTF
TRBJ2-2,TRBV5-6,CASSWPGTSNTGELFF
TRBJ1-1,TRBV18,CASSPRGPGVGVNTEAFF
TRBJ1-4,TRBV7-9,CASSPEGRGSEKLFF
TRBJ1-4,TRBV5-6,CASSAWGRGGEKLFF
TRBJ1-4,TRBV4-2,CASSQDSGGEKLFF
TRBJ2-7,TRBV6-1,CASRDRDEQYF
TRBJ2-1,TRBV4-1,CASSQDMILAGGIDEQFF
TRBJ2-5,TRBV15,CATSRDVTSLTQYF
TRBJ1-4,TRBV2,CASSEMSDRGKLFF
TRBJ2-2,TRBV5-5,CASSPAGSAYTGELFF
TRBJ1-3,TRBV4-2,CASSQEDREGGNTIYF
TRBJ1-2,TRBV23-1,CARDRAKNYGYTF
TRBJ2-7,TRBV11-2,CASSPGDRMFSYEQYF
TRBJ2-2,TRBV2,CASSPAGGWTGELFF
TRBJ2-3,TRBV4-1,CASSYEQGDTQYF
TRBJ2-1,TRBV7-3,CASRSGHTTYNEQFF
TRBJ1-5,TRBV28,CASSGAGQPYSNQPQHF
TRBJ2-7,TRBV6-1,CASRWTGMTYEQYF
TRBJ2-1,TRBV27,CASSTRYEQFF
TRBJ1-1,TRBV6-5,CASSAPGQGRAEAFF
TRBJ2-2,TRBV11-1,CASSLAGANTGELFF
TRBJ2-5,TRBV11-3,CASSPRGDLQETQYF
TRBJ2-1,TRBV4-1,CASSQGLGAHYNEQFF
TRBJ2-1,TRBV27,CASSSGTGHNEQFF
TRBJ2-3,TRBV19,CASTPRGTDTQYF